This T cell receptor beta chain derives from a study of CD8+CD57+ T cells in acquired aplastic anemia. The overall study: The DNA of sorted CD4+ and CD8+ cells averaged approximately 3.3 ug. Broader study findings: Some 31 CD8+ CDR3 sequences were shared between patients and controls.

Germline CDR1 and CDR2: LNHDA and SQIVND (reference sequence). This CDR3 has 13 residues. Deletions cut 5 bases from V and 4 bases from J, with 10 bases between. Previously, flow cytometry had revealed CD8+CD57+ cell expansion in the patients chosen for sequencing. About this clonotype itself: As yet, its antigen is unknown.

Genomic DNA constituted the template upon which TCR beta VDJ and CDR3 profiling was performed. Using its own MiXCR run on the reads, TCRdb lists one record per CDR3 protein. This table holds 200,000 to 250,000 distinct CDR3 sequences, less than 75% found once. The source is a human donor with aplastic anemia. The sample consisted of sorted CD4+, CD8+, or CD8+CD57+ T cells (not recorded which) from PBMCs. The V gene is TRBV19, the J gene TRBJ2-3; D ambiguous. CDR3 coding DNA: TGTGCCAGTAGTGGAGACACCTCAGATACGCAGTATTTT. It is translated as CASSGDTSDTQYF.